The 12 T cell receptor beta chains presented below share a single source sample, sequenced in a study of cytomegalovirus exposure and HLA in healthy donors. 13 Jbeta primers and 60 Vbeta primers were used for the PCR. Measured with immunoSEQ multiplex PCR; TCRdb has only the in-frame clones, and not every one. Found here are around 130,000 clones, about 80% of them singletons; the top ten hold around 1.5%. The sample comprised PBMCs. Source of these receptors: a young woman in good health and CMV-seronegative.

As to this clone: Compared with germline, one end of the junction differs, possibly owing to a read error. The V call is TRBV5-6, the J call TRBJ1-3; 8 bases map to TRBD1. Germline V gene sequence: CDR1 SGHDT, CDR2 YYEEEE. This CDR3 spans 15 amino acids. The DNA of the CDR3 is TGTGCCAGCAGCTTTCCGACAGGGGACGCTCCATCAGAGGTTTTT. Translation: CASSFPTGDAPSEVF.

The rearrangement joins TRBV18 to TRBJ2-1; the D gene is possibly TRBD1 (6 bases). The germline gives CDR1 KGHSH, CDR2 LQKENI. CDR3 length equals 15 residues. Trimming removed 1 base at V and 10 bases at J, with 17 bases between. The CDR3 DNA reads TGTGCCAGCTCACCACTTAACACAGGGTCCACCGAGCAGTTCTTC. Its protein product is CASSPLNTGSTEQFF.

This clone was detected once. The chain links TRBV5-1 to TRBJ2-1; D call uncertain. This CDR3 has 15 residues. Germline CDR1 is SGHRS and CDR2 is YFSETQ. Trimming left V 3 bases short and J 4 bases short, with 14 bases between. The DNA of the CDR3 is TGCGCCAGCAGCTCCGCTCAGGCAGCATACAATGAGCAGTTCTTC. Amino acids: CASSSAQAAYNEQFF.

V usage is TRBV9 and J usage is TRBJ2-3; D unclear. V was shortened by 1 base and J by 0 bases, with 9 bases between the two germline ends. From germline, CDR1 is SGDLS and CDR2 YYNGEE. The CDR3 contains 15 residues. The CDR3 spells CASSVTAASTDTQYF. The CDR3 region has the DNA TGTGCCAGCAGCGTAACAGCAGCTAGCACAGATACGCAGTATTTT.

CDR3 region: CASSYGRGHQETQYF. CDR3 DNA sequence: TGTGCCAGCAGTTATGGGCGGGGCCACCAAGAGACCCAGTACTTC. The genes are TRBV6-6 and TRBJ2-5; D perhaps matches TRBD2 (6 bases). Germline V CDR1 and CDR2: MNHNY, SVGAGI (reference sequence). This CDR3 has 15 amino acids. The V and J ends lost 3 bases and 0 bases respectively, with 11 bases between them.

The rearrangement links TRBV4-2 to TRBJ1-3, with 8 bases lining up with TRBD1. CDR3 length: 15 residues. Losses at the gene ends were 3 bases for V and 8 bases for J; bases not matched to a gene: 9. The V gene's germline CDR1 is LGHNA and CDR2 YNFKEQ. The DNA for the CDR3 is TGTGCCAGCAGCCATAACAGGGGGTCGGGGGACACCATATATTTT. Translation: CASSHNRGSGDTIYF.

The chain combines TRBV5-1 with TRBJ2-3; D may be TRBD1 (6 bases). V was clipped by 0 bases and J by 4 bases, with 6 bases between them. The CDR3 spans 13 residues. CDR1 is SGHRS, CDR2 YFSETQ, per germline. The DNA of the CDR3 is TGCGCCAGCAGCTTGGAGGGGGCAGATACGCAGTATTTT. Residues: CASSLEGADTQYF.

The rearrangement uses TRBV19 and TRBJ1-2, with D possibly matching TRBD1 (6 bases). V was cut by 2 bases and J by 5 bases, with 9 bases left in between. In germline, CDR1 is LNHDA, CDR2 SQIVND (reference sequence). This CDR3 region has 13 residues. This CDR3 is CASSIYQGYGYTF. CDR3 bases: TGTGCCAGTAGTATATATCAGGGGTATGGCTACACCTTC.

This clone was seen a few times. The chain is built from TRBV10-1 and TRBJ1-2; weak D call: TRBD1 (5 bases). The germline V gene encodes CDR1 WNHNN and CDR2 SYGVQD (reference sequence). The ends were cut back, 0 bases at V and 6 bases at J, with 8 bases in the middle. The CDR3 is 13 residues long. CDR3 DNA: TGCGCCAGCAGTGAGTCTCCGGGGGATGGCTACACCTTC. This gives the protein CASSESPGDGYTF.

This chain joins TRBV19 and TRBJ2-7; weak D call: TRBD2 (5 bases). V lost 1 base to trimming and J lost 0 bases, with 10 bases between them. Germline V CDR1 and CDR2: LNHDA, SQIVND (reference sequence). The CDR3 sequence is 15 residues long. CDR3 bases: TGTGCCAGTAGTATAGGGGAGCCTTACTCCTACGAGCAGTACTTC. Translation gives CASSIGEPYSYEQYF.

The V and J genes are TRBV4-3 and TRBJ1-4; perhaps TRBD1 as D (5 bases). V was shortened by 4 bases and J by 4 bases, with 16 bases between the two germline ends. The CDR3 consists of 16 residues. The germline V gene has CDR1 LGHNA and CDR2 YSLEER. CDR3 in amino acids: CASSPRRGPLNEKLFF. The DNA for the CDR3 is TGCGCCAGCAGCCCAAGGAGGGGACCCCTTAATGAAAAACTGTTTTTT.

The chain combines TRBV25-1 with TRBJ2-7, with 9 bases fitting TRBD2. From germline, CDR1 is MGHDK and CDR2 SYGVNS. The V and J ends lost 8 bases and 5 bases, in that order; junction bases with no gene match: 10. This CDR3 comprises 14 residues. The CDR3 DNA follows: TGTGCCAGCGGGCCTAGCGGGACTCTCCACGAGCAGTACTTC. This encodes CASGPSGTLHEQYF.